The 20 T cell receptor beta chains given below trace back to one sample, sequenced in a study of cytomegalovirus exposure and HLA in healthy donors. Some clones are missing from TCRdb's copy, which holds only in-frame ones; the method was immunoSEQ multiplex PCR. The sample has roughly 250,000 clones, 75% to 90% seen once. Sequencing was carried out using PBMCs. These receptors originate from a woman aged 25 to 45 in good health and CMV-seropositive.

The rearrangement links TRBV7-2 to TRBJ2-1, with 13 positions matching TRBD2. Trimming at V came to 5 bases and at J to 4 bases, leaving 5 bases not matched to a gene. The CDR3 totals 16 residues. Germline V gives CDR1 SGHTA, CDR2 FQGNSA. CDR3 nucleotide sequence: TGTGCCAGCAGCCAGGGACTAGCGGGGAATTACAATGAGCAGTTCTTC. Translating gives CASSQGLAGNYNEQFF.

The chain has TRBV28 and TRBJ1-2; 7 bases are a match to TRBD1. With V trimmed by 6 bases and J by 1 base, 2 bases remained unmatched. CDR1 is MDHEN, CDR2 SYDVKM, per germline. The CDR3 spans 13 residues. The CDR3 is CASRAGGNYGYTF. In nucleotides, the CDR3 is TGTGCCAGCAGGGCAGGGGGTAACTATGGCTACACCTTC.

The V call is TRBV11-3, the J call TRBJ2-7, with 12 bases matching TRBD2. CDR1 is SGHNT and CDR2 is YENEEA in the germline V gene. The CDR3 totals 16 residues. Trimming took 5 bases from V and 4 from J; bases not matched to a gene: 9. This CDR3 is CASSNGLAGLAYEQYF. The CDR3 region has the DNA TGTGCCAGCAGCAACGGACTAGCGGGATTGGCGTACGAGCAGTACTTC.

The J gene is TRBJ2-3, the V gene TRBV19; D remains unclear. Germline CDR1 is LNHDA and CDR2 is SQIVND (reference sequence). With 5 bases removed from V and 0 bases from J, the gap between germline ends came to 15 bases. This CDR3 contains 16 residues. CDR3 protein: CASSLRLLPSTDTQYF. The DNA for the CDR3 is TGTGCCAGTAGTCTCCGCCTATTACCTAGCACAGATACGCAGTATTTT.

The rearrangement uses TRBV29-1 and TRBJ1-2; 9 bases align to TRBD1. The J segment lost 5 bases and the V segment lost 5 bases, leaving 15 bases of the junction unmatched. The length of the CDR3 is 16 residues. Germline CDR1 reads SQVTM; CDR2 reads ANQGSEA. The CDR3 nucleotides read TGCAGCGTTCTTCCGGGACAGGGCGCCCACCAGTATGGCTACACCTTC. This encodes CSVLPGQGAHQYGYTF. The complete variable domain, with remaining parts taken from reference TRBV29-1 and TRBJ1-2, reads SAVISQKPSRDICQRGTSLTIQCQVDSQVTMMFWYRQQPGQSLTLIATANQGSEATYESGFVIDKFPISRPNLTFSTLTVSNMSPEDSSIYLCSVLPGQGAHQYGYTFGSGTRLTVV.

The V gene is TRBV2, the J gene TRBJ1-1; 7 positions match TRBD1. In germline, CDR1 is SNHLY, CDR2 FYNNEI. V dropped 3 bases and J dropped 1; count of bases not matched to a gene: 8. The CDR3 runs 16 residues. In DNA, the CDR3 is TGTGCCAGCAGTGATCCGGCAGGGGGGAAGAACACTGAAGCTTTCTTT. Protein: CASSDPAGGKNTEAFF.

The chain recombines TRBV27 with TRBJ1-4, with D unresolved. The CDR3 consists of 13 residues. Germline values: CDR1 MNHEY, CDR2 SMNVEV (reference sequence). Trimming cost V 8 bases and J 6 bases, with 13 bases left between them. The CDR3 sequence: CASARVGDEKLFF. As DNA, the CDR3 is TGTGCCAGCGCACGAGTTGGAGATGAAAAACTGTTTTTT.

This chain links TRBV5-1 with TRBJ1-1; 9 bases line up with TRBD1. Germline V gene sequence: CDR1 SGHRS, CDR2 YFSETQ. The V gene end was trimmed by 0 bases and the J gene end by 10 bases; junction bases not matched to a gene: 4. The CDR3 is 13 amino acids. CDR3 residues: CASSLARGQGAFF. CDR3 DNA: TGCGCCAGCAGCTTGGCCAGGGGACAGGGAGCTTTCTTT.

This chain uses TRBV5-1 with TRBJ2-7; D may be TRBD2 (6 bases). V lost 0 bases, J lost 0 bases, and 13 bases lay in between. Germline CDR1 SGHRS, CDR2 YFSETQ. The length of the CDR3 is 16 residues. CDR3 DNA sequence: TGCGCCAGCAGCTTGGGTAGCGGATCCGGCTCCTACGAGCAGTACTTC. Amino acids: CASSLGSGSGSYEQYF.

This rearrangement joins TRBV9 to TRBJ2-1; 10 positions agree with TRBD2. CDR1 is SGDLS and CDR2 is YYNGEE in the germline V gene. Losses at the gene ends were 4 bases for V and 4 bases for J; bases not matched to a gene: 5. CDR3 length: 15 amino acids. The CDR3: CASSFLAGVYNEQFF. DNA of the CDR3: TGTGCCAGCAGCTTTCTAGCGGGAGTTTACAATGAGCAGTTCTTC.

This clone was picked up a small number of times. V is TRBV5-1 and J is TRBJ1-3, with D uncertain. CDR1 and CDR2 from the germline V gene are SGHRS and YFSETQ. There are 13 residues in the CDR3. The V and J ends lost 0 bases and 4 bases respectively, with 5 bases between them. Written as DNA, the CDR3 is TGCGCCAGCAGCTTGGACGGGGGAAACACCATATATTTT. As protein: CASSLDGGNTIYF.

The V gene is TRBV27, the J gene TRBJ2-2, with D perhaps matching TRBD2 (5 bases). CDR3 length: 18 amino acids. Trimming cost V 2 bases and J 2 bases, with 18 bases left between them. Germline V gene data show CDR1 as MNHEY and CDR2 as SMNVEV (reference sequence). The CDR3 protein is CASSLAPFSELNTGELFF. For the CDR3, the DNA is TGTGCCAGCAGTTTAGCCCCATTTAGCGAGCTAAACACCGGGGAGCTGTTTTTT.

Worth noting for this clone: The junction does not match germline at one end; this may be a read error. The gene calls are TRBV4-2 and TRBJ2-5; D perhaps matches TRBD2 (6 bases). Germline values: CDR1 LGHNA, CDR2 YNFKEQ. CDR3 size: 13 residues. In DNA, the CDR3 is TGTGCCAGCAGCCAAGAACGCGGGAAGACCTTTAACTTC. Translating gives CASSQERGKTFNF.

V is TRBV2 and J is TRBJ2-7; 10 bases line up with TRBD1. Germline CDR1 is SNHLY and CDR2 is FYNNEI. This CDR3 has 15 amino acids. V dropped 6 bases and J dropped 7; count of bases not matched to a gene: 12. CDR3: CASRTGDRGFDEQYF. The CDR3 DNA reads TGTGCCAGCAGGACAGGGGACAGGGGCTTTGATGAGCAGTACTTC. Full variable domain (outside the CDR3, taken from reference TRBV2 and TRBJ2-7): EPEVTQTPSHQVTQMGQEVILRCVPISNHLYFYWYRQILGQKVEFLVSFYNNEISEKSEIFDDQFSVERPDGSNFTLKIRSTKLEDSAMYFCASRTGDRGFDEQYFGPGTRLTVT.

The chain carries TRBV30 and TRBJ1-2; 9 bases are shared with TRBD1. Germline trimming cut 0 bases from V and 2 bases from J; bases unmatched to any gene: 1. Germline V CDR1 and CDR2: GTSNPN, SVGIG (reference sequence). The length of the CDR3 is 14 residues. CDR3: CAWSVDRGNYGYTF. CDR3 sequence (DNA): TGTGCCTGGAGTGTTGACAGGGGGAACTATGGCTACACCTTC.

CDR3 in amino acids: CASSLRPGQGPYEQYF. CDR3 sequence (DNA): TGTGCCAGCAGTCTACGGCCGGGACAGGGGCCCTACGAGCAGTACTTC. The rearrangement joins TRBV27 to TRBJ2-7, with TRBD1 matching over 10 bases. Germline lookup yields CDR1 MNHEY and CDR2 SMNVEV (reference sequence). This CDR3 comprises 16 residues. After removal of 5 bases from V and 2 bases from J, the junction contained 9 bases not matched to a gene.

The chain is built from TRBV30 and TRBJ1-1; D might be TRBD1 (5 bases). This CDR3 is built from 14 residues. Germline V gene sequence: CDR1 GTSNPN, CDR2 SVGIG (reference sequence). Between the trimmed V and J ends, which lost 2 bases and 6 bases, there was a span of 16 bases. The chain's CDR3 is CAWSRAGWGAEAFF. For the CDR3, the DNA is TGTGCCTGGAGTCGGGCAGGTTGGGGCGCTGAAGCTTTCTTT. The variable domain in full, completed from reference TRBV30 and TRBJ1-1, reads SQTIHQWPATLVQPVGSPLSLECTVEGTSNPNLYWYRQAAGRGLQLLFYSVGIGQISSEVPQNLSASRPQDRQFILSSKKLLLSDSGFYLCAWSRAGWGAEAFFGQGTRLTVV.

V gene TRBV7-8 combines with J gene TRBJ1-4; 7 nucleotides agree with TRBD1. Trimming took 4 bases from V and 0 from J; bases not matched to a gene: 11. From germline, CDR1 is SGHVS and CDR2 FQNEAQ. The length of the CDR3 is 18 residues. The CDR3 spells CASSSDRDSGSTNEKLFF. CDR3 DNA: TGTGCCAGCAGCTCAGACCGGGACAGCGGATCAACTAATGAAAAACTGTTTTTT.

This clone has just one count. CDR3 nucleotides: TGTGCCAGCAGCTTAGGCCCGGAGAATGGTGGCTACACCTTC. Translating gives CASSLGPENGGYTF. This chain links TRBV11-3 with TRBJ1-2; unclear D gene. V lost 1 base to trimming and J lost 7 bases, with 13 bases between them. CDR1 and CDR2 from the germline V gene are SGHNT and YENEEA. The CDR3 is made up of 14 amino acids.

The rearrangement joins TRBV6-1 to TRBJ1-2, with TRBD1 matching 7 bases. J was trimmed by 7 bases and V by 5 bases; bases with no gene match: 7. The germline CDR1 and CDR2 sequences are MNHNS and SASEGT. The length of the CDR3 is 13 residues. CDR3 sequence (DNA): TGTGCCAGCAGTCGACAGGGTAATGGTGGCTACACCTTC. Residues: CASSRQGNGGYTF.